This is a list of T cell receptor beta chains from one sample in a study of T cell changes during pregnancy in multiple sclerosis. Profiling relied on immunoSEQ multiplex PCR, and the TCRdb table lists in-frame clones only, not all of them. The sample shows 40,000 to 60,000 clones, approximately 92% of them seen only once. Sequencing used CD4+ T cells from peripheral blood mononuclear cells, obtained in the third trimester of pregnancy. Receptors originate from a female donor with multiple sclerosis, enrolled in a pregnancy study. Both conserved end residues are part of each CDR3. Fields, in order: clone size, D gene, J gene, V gene, CDR3 protein, CDR3 DNA. A D gene is named only where the DNA matches it firmly. Only part of the rows carry a size: once, few, many, or a class if the clone is expanded.

size: NA; D: NA; J: TRBJ2-7; V: TRBV5-6; CDR3: CASSLRGALSYEQYF; DNA: TGTGCCAGCAGCCTGCGCGGAGCCCTCTCCTACGAGCAGTACTTC
size: NA; D: NA; J: TRBJ1-1; V: TRBV30; CDR3: CAWIPRFTGNTEAFF; DNA: TGTGCCTGGATCCCCCGTTTCACGGGGAACACTGAAGCTTTCTTT
size: NA; D: NA; J: TRBJ1-1; V: TRBV28; CDR3: CASSLPTGDYRGF; DNA: TGTGCCAGCAGTTTACCGACAGGCGATTATCGAGGATTT
size: NA; D: NA; J: TRBJ1-1; V: TRBV5-1; CDR3: CASSLEGGMNTEAFF; DNA: TGCGCCAGCAGCTTGGAGGGGGGGATGAACACTGAAGCTTTCTTT
size: NA; D: TRBD1; J: TRBJ1-5; V: TRBV7-8; CDR3: CASSLGGQGGFWPQHF; DNA: TGTGCCAGCAGCTTAGGGGGACAGGGGGGGTTCTGGCCCCAGCATTTT
size: NA; D: NA; J: TRBJ1-5; V: TRBV6-6; CDR3: CASTGGRAKNQPQHF; DNA: TGTGCCAGCACCGGGGGGCGGGCAAAAAATCAGCCCCAGCATTTT
size: NA; D: NA; J: TRBJ1-3; V: TRBV7-2; CDR3: CASSLVSLDSGNTIYF; DNA: TGTGCCAGCAGCTTAGTTAGCTTAGACTCTGGAAACACCATATATTTT
size: NA; D: NA; J: TRBJ2-3; V: TRBV30; CDR3: CAWTGSSTDTQYF; DNA: TGTGCCTGGACCGGGTCAAGCACAGATACGCAGTATTTT
size: NA; D: NA; J: TRBJ2-7; V: TRBV11-3; CDR3: CASSQGGSSSYEQYF; DNA: TGTGCCAGCAGTCAAGGAGGCAGCTCCTCCTACGAGCAGTACTTC
size: once; D: NA; J: TRBJ1-2; V: TRBV9; CDR3: CASSVATGGYGYTF; DNA: TGTGCCAGCAGCGTAGCAACCGGAGGATATGGCTACACCTTC
size: NA; D: TRBD1; J: TRBJ2-5; V: TRBV7-6; CDR3: CASSLALGQSETQYF; DNA: TGTGCCAGCAGCTTAGCGCTGGGACAGTCAGAGACCCAGTACTTC
size: NA; D: NA; J: TRBJ1-2; V: TRBV7-2; CDR3: CASSLWEGYTF; DNA: TGTGCCAGCAGCTTATGGGAGGGCTACACCTTC
size: NA; D: NA; J: TRBJ2-7; V: TRBV5-6; CDR3: CASSLRGGPSYEQYF; DNA: TGTGCCAGCAGCTTGCGCGGGGGCCCCTCCTACGAGCAGTACTTC
size: NA; D: NA; J: TRBJ1-1; V: TRBV5-1; CDR3: CASSLVTADTEAFF; DNA: TGCGCCAGCAGCTTGGTAACAGCGGACACTGAAGCTTTCTTT
size: once; D: TRBD1; J: TRBJ1-1; V: TRBV7-9; CDR3: CASSLGGVGTEAFF; DNA: TGTGCCAGCAGCCTAGGGGGCGTTGGGACTGAAGCTTTCTTT
size: NA; D: TRBD1; J: TRBJ2-7; V: TRBV9; CDR3: CASTRGTDSYEQYF; DNA: TGTGCCAGCACCAGGGGGACAGATTCCTACGAGCAGTACTTC
size: NA; D: TRBD2; J: TRBJ2-5; V: TRBV7-2; CDR3: CASSLGAGGLETQYF; DNA: TGTGCCAGCAGCTTAGGGGCGGGGGGGCTGGAGACCCAGTACTTC
size: NA; D: NA; J: TRBJ2-1; V: TRBV5-6; CDR3: CASSLEGRFSNEQFF; DNA: TGTGCCAGCAGCTTAGAGGGAAGGTTTTCTAATGAGCAGTTCTTC
size: NA; D: NA; J: TRBJ1-1; V: TRBV9; CDR3: CASSPGLYGEAFF; DNA: TGTGCCAGCAGCCCAGGGTTATACGGTGAAGCTTTCTTT
size: once; D: TRBD1; J: TRBJ1-2; V: TRBV7-9; CDR3: CASSKLQGADGYTF; DNA: TGTGCCAGCAGTAAGTTACAGGGGGCGGATGGCTACACCTTC
size: once; D: NA; J: TRBJ2-3; V: TRBV27; CDR3: CASSPTRNPRSAQYF; DNA: TGTGCCAGCAGTCCCACGCGGAACCCTAGGTCAGCGCAGTATTTT
size: NA; D: TRBD2; J: TRBJ2-5; V: TRBV30; CDR3: CAWSVLIGGGETQYF; DNA: TGTGCCTGGAGTGTACTGATCGGGGGGGGAGAGACCCAGTACTTC
size: NA; D: TRBD2; J: TRBJ2-7; V: TRBV5-6; CDR3: CASSSGGYEQYF; DNA: TGTGCCAGCAGCTCGGGAGGATACGAGCAGTACTTC
size: NA; D: TRBD1; J: TRBJ1-4; V: TRBV30; CDR3: CAWSTGTGARSNEKLFF; DNA: TGTGCCTGGAGTACCGGGACAGGGGCGCGTTCTAATGAAAAACTGTTTTTT
size: NA; D: NA; J: TRBJ1-5; V: TRBV2; CDR3: CASSEVLSTGQPQHF; DNA: TGTGCCAGCAGTGAAGTCCTTTCGACAGGCCAGCCCCAGCATTTT
size: NA; D: NA; J: TRBJ2-3; V: TRBV18; CDR3: CASSPPRGLADTQYF; DNA: TGTGCCAGCTCACCACCCAGAGGGCTCGCAGATACGCAGTATTTT
size: NA; D: NA; J: TRBJ2-7; V: TRBV16; CDR3: CASSQQIYEQYF; DNA: TGTGCCAGCAGCCAACAGATCTACGAGCAGTACTTC
size: NA; D: NA; J: TRBJ1-2; V: TRBV2; CDR3: CASGESTVGYGYTF; DNA: TGTGCCAGCGGTGAATCGACAGTGGGCTATGGCTACACCTTC
size: NA; D: TRBD1; J: TRBJ1-4; V: TRBV5-1; CDR3: CASSSGQTVTNEKLFF; DNA: TGCGCCAGCAGCTCGGGACAGACTGTTACTAATGAAAAACTGTTTTTT
size: NA; D: TRBD2; J: TRBJ2-1; V: TRBV27; CDR3: CASYRGGIYNEQFF; DNA: TGTGCCAGCTACCGCGGGGGGATCTACAATGAGCAGTTCTTC
size: NA; D: NA; J: TRBJ1-1; V: TRBV18; CDR3: CASSPTGGNTEAFF; DNA: TGTGCCAGCTCACCCACCGGAGGGAACACTGAAGCTTTCTTT
size: NA; D: NA; J: TRBJ2-3; V: TRBV10-1; CDR3: CASKYTKSGPTDTQYF; DNA: TGCGCCAGCAAGTATACTAAGAGCGGACCTACAGATACGCAGTATTTT
size: once; D: TRBD2; J: TRBJ2-2; V: TRBV28; CDR3: CASRGPSGGLANTGELFF; DNA: TGTGCCAGCCGGGGGCCTAGCGGGGGGCTTGCGAACACCGGGGAGCTGTTTTTT
size: once; D: NA; J: TRBJ1-2; V: TRBV9; CDR3: CASSPSFDIVGYTF; DNA: TGTGCCAGCAGCCCTTCCTTTGACATTGTGGGCTACACCTTC
size: NA; D: NA; J: TRBJ1-5; V: TRBV11-1; CDR3: CASSSGQPNQPQHF; DNA: TGTGCCAGCAGCTCCGGACAGCCCAATCAGCCCCAGCATTTT
size: NA; D: NA; J: TRBJ2-7; V: TRBV7-2; CDR3: CASSPQQGWGISYEQYF; DNA: TGTGCCAGCAGCCCCCAACAGGGCTGGGGAATTAGCTACGAGCAGTACTTC
size: NA; D: NA; J: TRBJ1-5; V: TRBV19; CDR3: CASHGGLSSNQPQHF; DNA: TGTGCCAGTCACGGCGGACTCTCGAGCAATCAGCCCCAGCATTTT
size: NA; D: TRBD2; J: TRBJ2-3; V: TRBV19; CDR3: CASTTRLAGFTDTQYF; DNA: TGTGCCAGTACCACCAGACTAGCGGGGTTCACAGATACGCAGTATTTT
size: NA; D: NA; J: TRBJ2-7; V: TRBV19; CDR3: CASSRGGQDSYEQYF; DNA: TGTGCCAGTAGTCGCGGAGGGCAGGACTCCTACGAGCAGTACTTC
size: once; D: NA; J: TRBJ2-1; V: TRBV9; CDR3: CASSVGGYEQFF; DNA: TGTGCCAGCAGCGTGGGCGGGTATGAGCAGTTCTTC
size: NA; D: TRBD1; J: TRBJ2-6; V: TRBV7-3; CDR3: CASSLRSRGHPGANVLTF; DNA: TGTGCCAGCAGCTTAAGGAGCAGGGGGCACCCTGGGGCCAACGTCCTGACTTTC
size: NA; D: NA; J: TRBJ1-1; V: TRBV5-8; CDR3: CASSFGHAIMNTEAFF; DNA: TGTGCCAGCAGCTTTGGACATGCCATAATGAACACTGAAGCTTTCTTT
size: NA; D: NA; J: TRBJ2-6; V: TRBV5-6; CDR3: CASSLTDAGANVLTF; DNA: TGTGCCAGCAGCTTAACAGACGCCGGGGCCAACGTCCTGACTTTC
size: NA; D: TRBD2; J: TRBJ2-1; V: TRBV18; CDR3: CASSPRRLAGEQNEQFF; DNA: TGTGCCAGCTCACCGCGGAGATTAGCGGGGGAGCAGAATGAGCAGTTCTTC
size: NA; D: NA; J: TRBJ1-2; V: TRBV19; CDR3: CASSIDKQGPYGYTF; DNA: TGTGCCAGTAGTATAGACAAACAGGGCCCCTATGGCTACACCTTC
size: NA; D: NA; J: TRBJ1-2; V: TRBV5-4; CDR3: CASSQKDRSSNTF; DNA: TGTGCCAGCAGCCAAAAGGACAGATCATCGAATACCTTC
size: NA; D: TRBD1; J: TRBJ1-2; V: TRBV6-1; CDR3: CASSGWDRGYGYTF; DNA: TGTGCCAGCAGTGGATGGGACAGGGGGTATGGCTACACCTTC
size: NA; D: NA; J: TRBJ1-2; V: TRBV6-5; CDR3: CASSSGNNYGYTF; DNA: TGTGCCAGCAGTTCAGGGAATAACTATGGCTACACCTTC
size: NA; D: TRBD1; J: TRBJ2-7; V: TRBV29-1; CDR3: CSVDGTGYEQYF; DNA: TGCAGCGTTGACGGGACAGGCTACGAGCAGTACTTC
size: NA; D: NA; J: TRBJ1-2; V: TRBV7-3; CDR3: CASSLTSQDSANGYTF; DNA: TGTGCCAGCAGCTTAACTAGTCAGGACAGTGCTAATGGCTACACCTTC
size: NA; D: NA; J: TRBJ2-2; V: TRBV5-1; CDR3: CASSPTRNTGELFF; DNA: TGCGCCAGCAGTCCTACTAGAAACACCGGGGAGCTGTTTTTT
size: NA; D: TRBD2; J: TRBJ2-5; V: TRBV5-1; CDR3: CASSLSSGQETQYF; DNA: TGCGCCAGCAGCTTGTCTAGCGGCCAAGAGACCCAGTACTTC